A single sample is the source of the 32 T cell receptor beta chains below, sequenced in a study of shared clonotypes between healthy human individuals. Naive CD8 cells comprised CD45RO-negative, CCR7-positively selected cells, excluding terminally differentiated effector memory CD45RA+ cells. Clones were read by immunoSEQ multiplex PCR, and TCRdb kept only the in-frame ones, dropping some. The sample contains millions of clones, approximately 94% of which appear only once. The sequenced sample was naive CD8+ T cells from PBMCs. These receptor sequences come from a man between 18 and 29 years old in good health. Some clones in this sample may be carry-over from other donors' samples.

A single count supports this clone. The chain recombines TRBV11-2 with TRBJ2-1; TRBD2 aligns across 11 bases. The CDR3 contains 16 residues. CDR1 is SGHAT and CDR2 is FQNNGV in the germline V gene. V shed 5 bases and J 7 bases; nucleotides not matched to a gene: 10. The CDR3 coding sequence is TGTGCCAGCAGCCAGCTAGCGGGGGGACTGTTGAATGAGCAGTTCTTC. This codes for CASSQLAGGLLNEQFF. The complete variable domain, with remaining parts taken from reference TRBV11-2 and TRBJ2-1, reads EAGVAQSPRYKIIEKRQSVAFWCNPISGHATLYWYQQILGQGPKLLIQFQNNGVVDDSQLPKDRFSAERLKGVDSTLKIQPAKLEDSAVYLCASSQLAGGLLNEQFFGPGTRLTVL.

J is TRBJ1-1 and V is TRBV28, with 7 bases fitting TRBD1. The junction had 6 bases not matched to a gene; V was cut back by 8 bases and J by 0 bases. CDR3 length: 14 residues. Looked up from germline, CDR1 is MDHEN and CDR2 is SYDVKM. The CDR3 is CASASGGLNTEAFF. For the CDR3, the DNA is TGTGCCAGCGCTTCAGGGGGTCTGAACACTGAAGCTTTCTTT.

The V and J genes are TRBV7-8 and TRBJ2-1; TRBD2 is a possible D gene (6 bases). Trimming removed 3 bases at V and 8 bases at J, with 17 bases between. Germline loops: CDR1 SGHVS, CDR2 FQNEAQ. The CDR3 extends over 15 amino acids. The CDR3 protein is CASSLRASEIHEQFF. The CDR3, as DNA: TGTGCCAGCAGCTTGCGGGCTAGCGAGATCCATGAGCAGTTCTTC.

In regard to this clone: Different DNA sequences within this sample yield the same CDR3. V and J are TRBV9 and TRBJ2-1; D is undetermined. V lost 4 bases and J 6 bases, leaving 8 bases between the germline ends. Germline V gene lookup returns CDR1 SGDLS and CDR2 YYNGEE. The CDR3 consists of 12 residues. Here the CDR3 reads CASSLDTNEQFF. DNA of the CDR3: TGTGCCAGCAGCTTAGACACCAATGAGCAGTTCTTC.

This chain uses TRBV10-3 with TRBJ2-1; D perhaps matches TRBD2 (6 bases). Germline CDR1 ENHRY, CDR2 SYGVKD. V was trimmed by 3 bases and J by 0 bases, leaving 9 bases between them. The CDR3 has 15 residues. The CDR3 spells CAISEGGNSYNEQFF. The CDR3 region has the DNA TGTGCCATCAGTGAAGGCGGGAACTCCTACAATGAGCAGTTCTTC.

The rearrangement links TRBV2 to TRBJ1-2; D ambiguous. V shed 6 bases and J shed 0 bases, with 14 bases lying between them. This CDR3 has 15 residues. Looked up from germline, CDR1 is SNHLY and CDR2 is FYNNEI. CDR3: CASRAGLGANYGYTF. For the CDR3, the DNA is TGTGCCAGCAGGGCAGGTTTGGGAGCTAACTATGGCTACACCTTC.

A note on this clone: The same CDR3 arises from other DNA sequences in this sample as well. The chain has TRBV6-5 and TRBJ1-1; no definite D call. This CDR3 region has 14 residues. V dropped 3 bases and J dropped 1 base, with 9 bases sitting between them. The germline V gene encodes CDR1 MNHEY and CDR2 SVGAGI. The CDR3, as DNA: TGTGCCAGCAGTTATGCCGGGAGGAACACTGAAGCTTTCTTT. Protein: CASSYAGRNTEAFF.

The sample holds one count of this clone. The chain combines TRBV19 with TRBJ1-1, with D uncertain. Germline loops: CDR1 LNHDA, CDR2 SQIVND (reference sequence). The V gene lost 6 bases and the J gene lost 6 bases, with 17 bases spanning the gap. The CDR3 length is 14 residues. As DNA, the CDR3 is TGTGCCAGTAGCGTAGGATTTGGGCTTCCTGAAGCTTTCTTT. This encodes CASSVGFGLPEAFF. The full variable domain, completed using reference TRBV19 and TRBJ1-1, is DGGITQSPKYLFRKEGQNVTLSCEQNLNHDAMYWYRQDPGQGLRLIYYSQIVNDFQKGDIAEGYSVSREKKESFPLTVTSAQKNPTAFYLCASSVGFGLPEAFFGQGTRLTVV.

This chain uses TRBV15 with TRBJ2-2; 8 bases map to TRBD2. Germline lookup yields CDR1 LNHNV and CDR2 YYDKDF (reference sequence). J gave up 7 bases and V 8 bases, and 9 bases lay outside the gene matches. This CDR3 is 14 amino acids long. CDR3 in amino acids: CATLPGLVGGELFF. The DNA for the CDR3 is TGTGCCACCTTACCGGGACTAGTTGGCGGGGAGCTGTTTTTT. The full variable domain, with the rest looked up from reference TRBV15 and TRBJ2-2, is DAMVIQNPRYQVTQFGKPVTLSCSQTLNHNVMYWYQQKSSQAPKLLFHYYDKDFNNEADTPDNFQSRRPNTSFCFLDIRSPGLGDTAMYLCATLPGLVGGELFFGEGSRLTVL.

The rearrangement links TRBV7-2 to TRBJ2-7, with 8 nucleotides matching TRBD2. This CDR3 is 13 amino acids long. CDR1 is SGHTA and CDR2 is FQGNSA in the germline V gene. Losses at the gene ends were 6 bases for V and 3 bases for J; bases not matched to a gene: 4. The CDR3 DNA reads TGTGCCAGCAGTTGGACTAGCAGCTACGAGCAGTACTTC. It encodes CASSWTSSYEQYF.

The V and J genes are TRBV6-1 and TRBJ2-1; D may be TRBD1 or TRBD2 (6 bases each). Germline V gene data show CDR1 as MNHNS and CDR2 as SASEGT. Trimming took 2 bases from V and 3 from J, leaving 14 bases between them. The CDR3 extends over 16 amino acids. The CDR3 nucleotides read TGTGCCAGCAGTGAATGGGGGGCAGGTAACTACAATGAGCAGTTCTTC. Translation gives CASSEWGAGNYNEQFF.

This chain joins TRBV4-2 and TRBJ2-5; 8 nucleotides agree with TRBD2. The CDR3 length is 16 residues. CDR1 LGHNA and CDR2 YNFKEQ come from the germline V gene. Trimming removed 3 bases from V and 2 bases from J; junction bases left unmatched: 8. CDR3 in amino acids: CASSQEAGGSQETQYF. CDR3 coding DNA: TGTGCCAGCAGCCAGGAGGCGGGGGGCTCTCAAGAGACCCAGTACTTC.

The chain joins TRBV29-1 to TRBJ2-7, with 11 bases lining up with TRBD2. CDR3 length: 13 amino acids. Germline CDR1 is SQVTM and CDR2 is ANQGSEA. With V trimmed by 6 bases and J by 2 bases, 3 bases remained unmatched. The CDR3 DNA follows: TGCAGCGTATTTAGCGGGAGGGCCTACGAGCAGTACTTC. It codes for CSVFSGRAYEQYF.

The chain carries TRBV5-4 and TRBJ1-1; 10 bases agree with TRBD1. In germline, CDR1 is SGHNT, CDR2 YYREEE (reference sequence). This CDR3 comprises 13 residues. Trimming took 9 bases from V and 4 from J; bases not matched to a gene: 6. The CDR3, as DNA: TGTGCCACGGGTGGGACAGGGGTCACTGAAGCTTTCTTT. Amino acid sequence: CATGGTGVTEAFF.

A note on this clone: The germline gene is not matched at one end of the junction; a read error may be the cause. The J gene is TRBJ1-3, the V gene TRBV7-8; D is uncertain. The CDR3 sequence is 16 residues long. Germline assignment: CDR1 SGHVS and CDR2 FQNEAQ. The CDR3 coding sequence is TGTGCCAGCAGCTTGTCCCTCCTGGTTGCTGGTAACACCATATATTTT. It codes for CASSLSLLVAGNTIYF. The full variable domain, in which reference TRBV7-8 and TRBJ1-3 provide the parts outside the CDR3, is GAGVSQSPRYKVAKRGQDVALRCDPISGHVSLFWYQQALGQGPEFLTYFQNEAQLDKSGLPSDRFFAERPEGSVSTLKIQRTQQEDSAVYLCASSLSLLVAGNTIYFGEGSWLTVV.

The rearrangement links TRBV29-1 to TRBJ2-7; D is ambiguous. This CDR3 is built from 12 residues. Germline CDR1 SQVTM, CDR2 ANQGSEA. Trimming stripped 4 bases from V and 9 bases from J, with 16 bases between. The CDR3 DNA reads TGCAGCGTTGTTTCGCTGGGGAAGGTGCAGTACTTC. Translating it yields CSVVSLGKVQYF.

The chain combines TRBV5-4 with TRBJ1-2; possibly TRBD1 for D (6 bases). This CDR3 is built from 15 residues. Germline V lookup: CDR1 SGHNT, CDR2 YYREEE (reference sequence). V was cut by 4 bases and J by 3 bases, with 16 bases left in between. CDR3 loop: CASSVAGTTHYGYTF. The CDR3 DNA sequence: TGTGCCAGCAGCGTGGCCGGGACAACCCACTATGGCTACACCTTC.

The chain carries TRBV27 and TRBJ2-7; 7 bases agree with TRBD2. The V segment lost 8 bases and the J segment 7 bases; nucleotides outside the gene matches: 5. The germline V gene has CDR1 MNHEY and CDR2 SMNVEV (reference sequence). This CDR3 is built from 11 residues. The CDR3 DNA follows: TGTGCCAGCGGGACGGGAGGTGAGCAGTACTTC. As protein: CASGTGGEQYF.

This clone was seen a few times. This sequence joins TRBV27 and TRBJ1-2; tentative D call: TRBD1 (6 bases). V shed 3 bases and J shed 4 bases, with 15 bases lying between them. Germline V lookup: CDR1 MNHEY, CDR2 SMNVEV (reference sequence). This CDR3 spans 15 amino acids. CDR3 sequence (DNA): TGTGCCAGCAGTTTGAGTATTGGGGGCGGCTATGGCTACACCTTC. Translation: CASSLSIGGGYGYTF.

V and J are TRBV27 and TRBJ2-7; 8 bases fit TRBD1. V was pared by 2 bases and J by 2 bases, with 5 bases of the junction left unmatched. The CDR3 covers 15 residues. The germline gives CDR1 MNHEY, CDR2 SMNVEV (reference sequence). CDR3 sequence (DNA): TGTGCCAGCAGTTTAGGGACAGGTTTCCCCTACGAGCAGTACTTC. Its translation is CASSLGTGFPYEQYF.

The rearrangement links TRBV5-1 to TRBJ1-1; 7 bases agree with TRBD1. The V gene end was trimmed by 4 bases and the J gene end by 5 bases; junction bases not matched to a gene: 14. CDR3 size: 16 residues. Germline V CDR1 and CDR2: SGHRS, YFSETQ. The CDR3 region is CASSTRKGGAGTEAFF. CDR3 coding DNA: TGCGCCAGCAGCACTCGAAAAGGGGGCGCGGGAACTGAAGCTTTCTTT.

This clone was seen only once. CDR3 nucleotides: TGTGCCAGCAGCTTAGAACGCACAGGACCCTTCACAGATACGCAGTATTTT. Translation: CASSLERTGPFTDTQYF. J is TRBJ2-3 and V is TRBV11-2; the D gene is possibly TRBD1 (5 bases). Germline V gene data show CDR1 as SGHAT and CDR2 as FQNNGV. This CDR3 is built from 17 residues. Trimming took off 0 bases at V and 2 bases at J, with 15 bases between the two ends. The full variable domain, its missing parts supplied by reference TRBV11-2 and TRBJ2-3, is EAGVAQSPRYKIIEKRQSVAFWCNPISGHATLYWYQQILGQGPKLLIQFQNNGVVDDSQLPKDRFSAERLKGVDSTLKIQPAKLEDSAVYLCASSLERTGPFTDTQYFGPGTRLTVL.

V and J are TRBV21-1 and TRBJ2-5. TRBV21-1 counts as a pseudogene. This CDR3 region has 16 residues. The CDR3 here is CASSKAVIPYQETQYF. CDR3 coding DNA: TGTGCCAGCAGCAAAGCGGTCATCCCATACCAAGAGACCCAGTACTTC.

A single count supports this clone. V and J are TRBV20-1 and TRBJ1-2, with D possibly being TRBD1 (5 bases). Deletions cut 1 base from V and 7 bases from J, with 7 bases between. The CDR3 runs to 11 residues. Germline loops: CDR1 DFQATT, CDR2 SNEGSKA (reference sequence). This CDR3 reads CSARGGRGYTF. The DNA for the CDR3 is TGCAGTGCTAGAGGGGGACGTGGCTACACCTTC.

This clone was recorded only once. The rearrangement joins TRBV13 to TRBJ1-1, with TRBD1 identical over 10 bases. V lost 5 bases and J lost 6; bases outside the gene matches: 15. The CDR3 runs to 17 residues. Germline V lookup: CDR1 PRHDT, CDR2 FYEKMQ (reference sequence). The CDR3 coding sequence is TGTGCCAGCAGCCCCCAGGGGGGGACAGGGGTCTCTGCTGAAGCTTTCTTT. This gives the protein CASSPQGGTGVSAEAFF. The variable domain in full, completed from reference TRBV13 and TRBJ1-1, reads AAGVIQSPRHLIKEKRETATLKCYPIPRHDTVYWYQQGPGQDPQFLISFYEKMQSDKGSIPDRFSAQQFSDYHSELNMSSLELGDSALYFCASSPQGGTGVSAEAFFGQGTRLTVV.

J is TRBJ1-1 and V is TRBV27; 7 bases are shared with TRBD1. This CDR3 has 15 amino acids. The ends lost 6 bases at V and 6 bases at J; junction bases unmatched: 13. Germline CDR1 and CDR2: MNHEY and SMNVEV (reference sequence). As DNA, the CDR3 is TGTGCCAGCAGGGGGCTTGACAGGGAAATCCCTGAAGCTTTCTTT. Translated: CASRGLDREIPEAFF.

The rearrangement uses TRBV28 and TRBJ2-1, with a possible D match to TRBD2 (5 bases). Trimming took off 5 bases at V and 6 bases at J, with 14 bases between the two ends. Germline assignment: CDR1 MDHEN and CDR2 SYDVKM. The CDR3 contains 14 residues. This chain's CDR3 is CASSNGFRGNEQFF. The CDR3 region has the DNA TGTGCCAGCAGTAATGGGTTCCGGGGCAATGAGCAGTTCTTC.

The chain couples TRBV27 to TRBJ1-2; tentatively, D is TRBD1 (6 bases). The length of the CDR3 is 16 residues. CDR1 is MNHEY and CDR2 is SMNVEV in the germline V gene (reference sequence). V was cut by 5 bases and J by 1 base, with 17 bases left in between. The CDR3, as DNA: TGTGCCAGCAGTCCATCGACAGGAATCGTTAACTATGGCTACACCTTC. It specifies CASSPSTGIVNYGYTF.

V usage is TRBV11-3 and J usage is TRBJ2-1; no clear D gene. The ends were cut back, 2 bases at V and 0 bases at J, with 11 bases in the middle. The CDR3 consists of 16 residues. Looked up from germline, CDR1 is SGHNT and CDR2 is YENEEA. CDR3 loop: CASSLYGTSSYNEQFF. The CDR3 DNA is TGTGCCAGCAGCTTATATGGAACCAGCTCCTACAATGAGCAGTTCTTC.

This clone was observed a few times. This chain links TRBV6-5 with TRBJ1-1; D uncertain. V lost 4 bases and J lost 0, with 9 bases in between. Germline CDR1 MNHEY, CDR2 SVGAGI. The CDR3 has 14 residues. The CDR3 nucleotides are TGTGCCAGCAGTTCAGGACCTGTGAACACTGAAGCTTTCTTT. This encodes CASSSGPVNTEAFF.

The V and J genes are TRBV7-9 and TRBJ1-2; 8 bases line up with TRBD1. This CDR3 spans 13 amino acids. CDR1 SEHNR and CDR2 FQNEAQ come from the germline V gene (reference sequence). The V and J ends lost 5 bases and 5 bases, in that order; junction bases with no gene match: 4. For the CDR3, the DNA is TGTGCCAGCAGCCCACGACAGGGGTATGGCTACACCTTC. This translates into CASSPRQGYGYTF.

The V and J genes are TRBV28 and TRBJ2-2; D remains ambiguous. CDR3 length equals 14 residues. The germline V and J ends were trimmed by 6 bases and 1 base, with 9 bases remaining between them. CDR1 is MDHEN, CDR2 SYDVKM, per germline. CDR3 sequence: CASRLTQNTGELFF. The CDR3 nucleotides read TGTGCCAGCAGGTTGACTCAGAACACCGGGGAGCTGTTTTTT. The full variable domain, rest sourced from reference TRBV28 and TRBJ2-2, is DVKVTQSSRYLVKRTGEKVFLECVQDMDHENMFWYRQDPGLGLRLIYFSYDVKMKEKGDIPEGYSVSREKKERFSLILESASTNQTSMYLCASRLTQNTGELFFGEGSRLTVL.